This T cell receptor (beta chain) was observed in a study of beta chain features in type 1 diabetes (dated by TCRdb to 2016 to 2019). Describing the broader study: Mean age, gender distribution, total cell number and subset yield were not different between patients and healthy donors. Across all samples, approximately 98,000,000 sorted cells were examined, and cell number per subset correlated strongly with RNA yield. Regulatory and stem cell-like memory subsets were obtained from only 8 patients and roughly eight healthy donors, while naive and central memory subsets were obtained from all 30 or so donors. In the study, recently diagnosed type 1 diabetes patients and matched healthy donors were compared on the TCRB repertoires of their sorted circulating CD4+ T cell subsets. Overall results and qualifications from the work: PCR might favor shorter templates, but patient and control samples were amplified and corrected together, so any skew would affect both groups equally. At VDJ recombination sites, type 1 diabetes patients had fewer insertions and more deleted nucleotides, which implies abnormalities in thymic rearrangement. Sequencing cDNA rather than genomic DNA could over-represent highly expressing activated cells, although activation and CD3 levels did not differ between groups. Only small numbers of individuals were included in the HLA sub-analyses, which left unresolved whether HLA type had any influence on TCRB rearrangement. A moderate but significant shortening of TCRB CDR3 length was observed in type 1 diabetes patients in all four CD4+ subsets. Naive, central memory and regulatory TCRB repertoires appeared more similar among patients than among healthy donors.

The entire amount of isolated RNA was reverse transcribed using the High Capacity cDNA Reverse Transcription Kit, so the sequenced TCRB transcripts were expressed ones. Deep immunoSEQ sequencing was performed on naive, central memory and regulatory T cell samples, with an average of roughly 3.6 million total reads per sample. After sorted cells were lysed in RLT buffer, RNA was extracted with DNase-treated RNeasy Micro or Mini kits, with the choice depending on cell number. Each cell subset was processed on its own to prevent cross-contamination, while patient and healthy donor samples were processed together. The immunoSEQ multiplex PCR was used to amplify TCRB sequences from cDNA, yielding 87-bp fragments that span the CDR3 region. Amplicons were sequenced on the Illumina HiSeq platform. The authors processed their data as follows. PCR bias was computationally corrected using synthetic template baselines, reads within Hamming distance 2 were collapsed, and singletons that could not be merged were discarded. Reads were aligned against IMGT to assign V, D and J genes, CDR3 length and insertions or deletions at six rearrangement sites. Clonotype counts were normalized to sorted cell number within each subset before computing true diversity and Gini coefficients with the tcR R package. The overlap coefficient, calculated on TCRB nucleotide sequences, was used to quantify repertoire sharing. Out-of-frame TCRB sequences from naive cells were analyzed to stand in for the pre-selection repertoire. TCRdb obtained this table from immuneACCESS and retained in-frame rearrangements with V and J assigned. These tables miss some clones; where compared with another copy, unresolved V genes account for less than half of the shortfall, and the remainder is unexplained. That table is the source of V, J and clone size, and D and trimming were worked out from the DNA. This sample gives about 620,000 clones in total; about 16% of them show up just once. The ten largest make up about 0.093% of the sample.

From each donor, a single peripheral blood sample of 90 to 150 mL on average was drawn into heparinised tubes. Naive, central memory, regulatory and stem cell-like memory CD4+ T cells were sorted on a BD FACSAria II using a panel including CD45RO, CCR7, CD25, CD127, CD95 and CD27. All sorted populations exceeded 95% purity. Right away, PBMCs were isolated by Lymphoprep density gradient centrifugation and were stained directly, with no culture step. Samples were stained and sorted in pairs, with one healthy donor and one patient per experiment, so that batch effects were minimized. This clone was observed a handful of times. No cognate antigen has been identified for it. No clone much larger than this one lies a single base away; base qualities are absent. The CDR3 has 15 amino acids, counting the end cysteine and phenylalanine. CDR3 DNA is the only sequence kept; it has 45 bases, read in frame from the first base. Germline trimming amounts to 5 bases on V and 8 bases on J, with 10 as the count of junction bases outside the gene matches. The germline V gene encodes CDR1 SGHDN and CDR2 FVKESK.

The chain couples TRBV14 to TRBJ2-7, with 12 bases in between that match TRBD2. The source material was naive CD4+ T cells from blood. The sample's cell subset or site label, in plain terms: true naive CD4+ T cells. This clonotype was obtained from a man in his late teens or twenties in good health. The CDR3 here reads CASSYWTSGISKQYF. The DNA sequence is TGTGCCAGCAGCTATTGGACTAGCGGGATATCCAAGCAGTACTTC.